This passage covers 5 T cell receptor beta chains from one sample sequenced in a study of blood T cell repertoires in COVID-19. TCRdb's copy holds only in-frame clones and misses some; the assay was immunoSEQ multiplex PCR. In the table there are 140,000 or so clones, 70% to 85% of which are singletons. Sample: PBMCs or T cells enriched from blood (not recorded which). The receptors here all came from a young woman who had been exposed to COVID-19.

The J gene is TRBJ2-7, the V gene TRBV28; D might be TRBD2 (5 bases). The V gene lost 3 bases and the J gene lost 3 bases, with 6 bases spanning the gap. CDR3 size: 12 residues. The germline gives CDR1 MDHEN, CDR2 SYDVKM. Here the CDR3 reads CASSFAGYEQYF. The CDR3 DNA sequence: TGTGCCAGCAGTTTCGCGGGCTACGAGCAGTACTTC.

This rearrangement joins TRBV6-5 to TRBJ2-6, with D possibly being TRBD1 (5 bases). V was trimmed by 2 bases and J by 4 bases, leaving 9 bases between them. CDR1 and CDR2 (germline): MNHEY, SVGAGI. The CDR3 has 15 residues. CDR3 protein: CASSYPGSGANVLTF. In DNA form, the CDR3 reads TGTGCCAGCAGTTACCCAGGGTCCGGGGCCAACGTCCTGACTTTC.

The chain links TRBV13 to TRBJ2-7; 9 bases are a match to TRBD2. The J segment lost 4 bases and the V segment lost 4 bases, leaving 8 bases of the junction unmatched. Germline CDR1 reads PRHDT; CDR2 reads FYEKMQ (reference sequence). The CDR3 loop spans 15 amino acids. In DNA, the CDR3 is TGTGCCAGCAGCTCCCGTAGCGGGAGTGGGTACGAGCAGTACTTC. Residues: CASSSRSGSGYEQYF. Full variable domain (outside the CDR3, taken from reference TRBV13 and TRBJ2-7): AAGVIQSPRHLIKEKRETATLKCYPIPRHDTVYWYQQGPGQDPQFLISFYEKMQSDKGSIPDRFSAQQFSDYHSELNMSSLELGDSALYFCASSSRSGSGYEQYFGPGTRLTVT.

This clone was recorded at least ten times. The V call is TRBV7-9, the J call TRBJ1-1, with 10 bases lining up with TRBD1. CDR1 SEHNR and CDR2 FQNEAQ come from the germline V gene (reference sequence). CDR3 length: 17 amino acids. Losses at the gene ends were 1 base for V and 0 bases for J; bases not matched to a gene: 5. In DNA form, the CDR3 reads TGTGCCAGCAGCTTAGTGGGACAGGGGCTTATGAACACTGAAGCTTTCTTT. Translation gives CASSLVGQGLMNTEAFF. The full variable domain, with the rest looked up from reference TRBV7-9 and TRBJ1-1, is DTGVSQNPRHKITKRGQNVTFRCDPISEHNRLYWYRQTLGQGPEFLTYFQNEAQLEKSRLLSDRFSAERPKGSFSTLEIQRTEQGDSAMYLCASSLVGQGLMNTEAFFGQGTRLTVV.

The J gene is TRBJ2-1, the V gene TRBV7-6, with 9 bases fitting TRBD2. The V segment lost 2 bases and the J segment 2 bases; nucleotides outside the gene matches: 1. Germline loops: CDR1 SGHVS, CDR2 FNYEAQ. The CDR3 has 15 residues. CDR3 protein: CASSLSSGTYNEQFF. For the CDR3, the DNA is TGTGCCAGCAGCTTATCTAGCGGGACCTACAATGAGCAGTTCTTC.